This is a list of T cell receptor beta chains from one sample in a study of T cell changes during pregnancy in multiple sclerosis. Measured with immunoSEQ multiplex PCR; TCRdb has only the in-frame clones, and not every one. Of roughly 60,000 clones in the sample, around 90% were seen once. The specimen comprised CD4+ T cells from peripheral blood mononuclear cells, sampled in the first trimester of pregnancy. The source of these receptors is a female donor with multiple sclerosis, enrolled in a pregnancy study. The CDR3 runs from the conserved cysteine through the conserved F or W. D genes are given only for firm matches. Some rows mark clone size as missing; the rest say once, few, many or name a class of expanded clone.

V: TRBV27; size: once; J: TRBJ1-6; D: TRBD1; CDR3: CASSINRGRGSPLHF; DNA: TGTGCCAGCAGTATAAACAGGGGGCGAGGGTCACCCCTCCACTTT
V: TRBV29-1; size: NA; J: TRBJ2-5; D: TRBD1; CDR3: CSVRTGQETQYF; DNA: TGCAGCGTTCGGACAGGGCAAGAGACCCAGTACTTC
V: TRBV19; size: few; J: TRBJ1-6; D: TRBD1; CDR3: CASSTLPGQGSLHF; DNA: TGTGCCAGTAGTACCTTACCGGGACAGGGATCCCTCCACTTT
V: TRBV29-1; size: once; J: TRBJ2-5; D: TRBD2; CDR3: CSVVGAGGKETQYF; DNA: TGCAGCGTTGTCGGAGCGGGAGGAAAAGAGACCCAGTACTTC
V: TRBV7-8; size: NA; J: TRBJ1-1; D: NA; CDR3: CASSLEAGYTEAFF; DNA: TGTGCCAGCAGCTTAGAGGCCGGGTACACTGAAGCTTTCTTT
V: TRBV7-9; size: NA; J: TRBJ2-7; D: TRBD1; CDR3: CASETGGHEQYF; DNA: TGTGCCAGCGAGACAGGGGGCCACGAGCAGTACTTC
V: TRBV12-5; size: NA; J: TRBJ1-1; D: TRBD1; CDR3: CASGLDKGASGNTEAFF; DNA: TGTGCTAGTGGTTTGGATAAGGGGGCGAGTGGGAACACTGAAGCTTTCTTT
V: TRBV6-5; size: NA; J: TRBJ2-3; D: NA; CDR3: CASTSPGSTDTQYF; DNA: TGTGCCAGCACCTCGCCGGGGAGCACAGATACGCAGTATTTT
V: TRBV6-1; size: NA; J: TRBJ1-2; D: NA; CDR3: CASSVLPGQGSGYTF; DNA: TGTGCCAGCAGTGTCCTCCCGGGACAAGGCTCTGGCTACACCTTC
V: TRBV7-9; size: NA; J: TRBJ2-5; D: TRBD1; CDR3: CASSRNRGRGETQYF; DNA: TGTGCCAGCAGCAGAAACAGGGGGCGCGGAGAGACCCAGTACTTC
V: TRBV5-4; size: medium-sized; J: TRBJ2-1; D: NA; CDR3: CASSLRGSYNEQFF; DNA: TGTGCCAGCAGCTTGCGGGGTTCCTACAATGAGCAGTTCTTC
V: TRBV28; size: NA; J: TRBJ1-2; D: NA; CDR3: CASSLPGMPGYTF; DNA: TGTGCCAGCAGTTTACCAGGGATGCCTGGCTACACCTTC
V: TRBV27; size: NA; J: TRBJ1-5; D: NA; CDR3: CASSRGGEPQHF; DNA: TGTGCCAGCAGCCGTGGAGGGGAGCCCCAGCATTTT
V: TRBV10-2; size: NA; J: TRBJ1-3; D: TRBD1; CDR3: CASSESRFRDSSGNTIYF; DNA: TGCGCCAGCAGTGAGTCGAGATTCCGGGACAGCTCTGGAAACACCATATATTTT
V: TRBV30; size: few; J: TRBJ1-2; D: NA; CDR3: CAWRYRDGYTF; DNA: TGTGCCTGGAGGTACAGGGATGGCTACACCTTC
V: TRBV9; size: NA; J: TRBJ1-3; D: NA; CDR3: CASSIGGTGNTIYF; DNA: TGTGCCAGCAGCATCGGGGGTACTGGAAACACCATATATTTT
V: TRBV19; size: NA; J: TRBJ1-5; D: NA; CDR3: CASSIDRQGGKPQHF; DNA: TGTGCCAGTAGTATAGATCGGCAGGGAGGGAAGCCCCAGCATTTT
V: TRBV18; size: NA; J: TRBJ2-2; D: TRBD1; CDR3: CASSPGTGGLNTGELFF; DNA: TGTGCCAGCTCACCCGGGACAGGGGGCCTGAACACCGGGGAGCTGTTTTTT
V: TRBV10-3; size: NA; J: TRBJ1-2; D: NA; CDR3: CAITLHRDKPYGYTF; DNA: TGTGCCATCACCCTCCACCGGGACAAACCCTATGGCTACACCTTC
V: TRBV5-1; size: NA; J: TRBJ1-1; D: NA; CDR3: CASSLGTANTEAFF; DNA: TGCGCCAGCAGCTTGGGGACAGCGAACACTGAAGCTTTCTTT
V: TRBV25-1; size: NA; J: TRBJ2-7; D: NA; CDR3: CASSEYSTGPYEQYF; DNA: TGTGCCAGCAGTGAATATTCGACAGGCCCCTACGAGCAGTACTTC
V: TRBV18; size: NA; J: TRBJ1-2; D: NA; CDR3: CASSRRTDYGYTF; DNA: TGTGCCAGCTCACGAAGGACAGACTATGGCTACACCTTC
V: TRBV6-5; size: NA; J: TRBJ1-6; D: TRBD1; CDR3: CASNDRVNSPLHF; DNA: TGTGCCAGCAACGACAGGGTGAATTCACCCCTCCACTTT
V: TRBV5-1; size: NA; J: TRBJ1-3; D: NA; CDR3: CASSLGHNSGNTIYF; DNA: TGCGCCAGCAGCTTGGGACACAACTCTGGAAACACCATATATTTT
V: TRBV19; size: NA; J: TRBJ1-5; D: NA; CDR3: CASRGGGSNQPQHF; DNA: TGTGCCAGTAGAGGTGGAGGCAGCAATCAGCCCCAGCATTTT
V: TRBV28; size: NA; J: TRBJ2-4; D: NA; CDR3: CASSLYFGVSAKNIQYF; DNA: TGTGCCAGCAGTTTATATTTCGGGGTATCGGCCAAAAACATTCAGTACTTC
V: TRBV28; size: NA; J: TRBJ1-2; D: TRBD1; CDR3: CASSEGGTGILGSYGYTF; DNA: TGTGCCAGCAGTGAAGGAGGGACAGGGATACTTGGTAGCTATGGCTACACCTTC
V: TRBV28; size: NA; J: TRBJ2-7; D: NA; CDR3: CASRIGVYEQYF; DNA: TGTGCCAGCAGGATCGGGGTCTACGAGCAGTACTTC
V: TRBV29-1; size: once; J: TRBJ2-3; D: NA; CDR3: CSVSSTDTQYF; DNA: TGCAGCGTTTCTAGCACAGATACGCAGTATTTT
V: TRBV6-6; size: NA; J: TRBJ1-2; D: TRBD1; CDR3: CASRSTGGNSYGYTF; DNA: TGTGCCAGCAGATCAACAGGGGGCAACAGCTATGGCTACACCTTC
V: TRBV19; size: NA; J: TRBJ2-1; D: TRBD1; CDR3: CASSTWTGFGEQFF; DNA: TGTGCCAGTAGTACCTGGACAGGTTTTGGTGAGCAGTTCTTC
V: TRBV7-9; size: NA; J: TRBJ2-7; D: NA; CDR3: CASSSFTAGTREQYF; DNA: TGTGCCAGCAGCTCTTTCACCGCAGGGACTCGCGAGCAGTACTTC
V: TRBV5-1; size: NA; J: TRBJ1-2; D: NA; CDR3: CASSPSGVEGYTF; DNA: TGCGCCAGCAGCCCCTCCGGGGTGGAGGGCTACACCTTC
V: TRBV6-5; size: NA; J: TRBJ1-6; D: TRBD1; CDR3: CASSPNDRVSSPLHF; DNA: TGTGCCAGCAGCCCTAATGACAGGGTCTCATCACCCCTCCACTTT
V: TRBV5-1; size: NA; J: TRBJ2-7; D: TRBD2; CDR3: CASGLAGSYEQYF; DNA: TGCGCCAGTGGACTAGCGGGCTCCTACGAGCAGTACTTC
V: TRBV7-2; size: NA; J: TRBJ1-3; D: TRBD1; CDR3: CASRVPGGRDTIYF; DNA: TGTGCCAGCAGAGTCCCAGGGGGTAGGGACACCATATATTTT
V: TRBV5-1; size: NA; J: TRBJ2-3; D: NA; CDR3: CASSLEGGWGTDTQYF; DNA: TGCGCCAGCAGCTTGGAAGGAGGGTGGGGCACAGATACGCAGTATTTT
V: TRBV5-6; size: NA; J: TRBJ2-7; D: NA; CDR3: CASSRTRLLKGQYF; DNA: TGTGCCAGCAGCCGAACTAGACTGCTAAAAGGGCAGTACTTC
V: TRBV7-9; size: NA; J: TRBJ2-7; D: TRBD1; CDR3: CASSVTGTGFGQYF; DNA: TGTGCCAGCAGCGTGACCGGGACAGGGTTCGGGCAGTACTTC
V: TRBV7-9; size: NA; J: TRBJ2-7; D: NA; CDR3: CASSLAGSYEQYF; DNA: TGTGCCAGCAGCTTAGCGGGGAGCTACGAGCAGTACTTC
V: TRBV7-8; size: NA; J: TRBJ1-1; D: NA; CDR3: CASTPNRGNTEAFF; DNA: TGTGCCAGCACCCCTAATAGGGGGAACACTGAAGCTTTCTTT
V: TRBV11-3; size: NA; J: TRBJ2-1; D: TRBD2; CDR3: CASSTSSGSHYNEQFF; DNA: TGTGCCAGCAGCACGAGTAGCGGGAGCCACTACAATGAGCAGTTCTTC
V: TRBV30; size: once; J: TRBJ2-7; D: TRBD1; CDR3: CAGQVGLYEQYF; DNA: TGTGCCGGACAGGTGGGGCTCTACGAGCAGTACTTC
V: TRBV28; size: once; J: TRBJ2-2; D: NA; CDR3: CASTAGPGELFF; DNA: TGTGCCAGCACCGCGGGGCCCGGGGAGCTGTTTTTT
V: TRBV15; size: NA; J: TRBJ2-5; D: NA; CDR3: CATSRRQVQETQYF; DNA: TGTGCCACCAGCAGGAGACAGGTACAAGAGACCCAGTACTTC
V: TRBV9; size: NA; J: TRBJ1-2; D: TRBD1; CDR3: CASSGQGVGNYGYTF; DNA: TGTGCCAGCAGCGGACAGGGTGTCGGTAACTATGGCTACACCTTC
V: TRBV7-2; size: NA; J: TRBJ1-2; D: NA; CDR3: CASSSRGYYGYTF; DNA: TGTGCCAGCAGCTCCAGAGGGTACTATGGCTACACCTTC
V: TRBV27; size: once; J: TRBJ2-1; D: NA; CDR3: CASSSRRLVNNEQFF; DNA: TGTGCCAGCAGTTCCCGCCGACTAGTAAACAATGAGCAGTTCTTC
V: TRBV29-1; size: NA; J: TRBJ2-1; D: NA; CDR3: CSVLRASNEQFF; DNA: TGCAGCGTTCTGCGGGCGAGTAATGAGCAGTTCTTC
V: TRBV7-3; size: NA; J: TRBJ2-7; D: TRBD2; CDR3: CASSLNGGRPHEQYF; DNA: TGTGCCAGCAGCTTAAATGGCGGGAGACCCCACGAGCAGTACTTC
V: TRBV19; size: NA; J: TRBJ2-1; D: NA; CDR3: CASSTPGLEYNEQFF; DNA: TGTGCCAGTAGTACTCCGGGACTGGAATACAATGAGCAGTTCTTC
V: TRBV29-1; size: NA; J: TRBJ1-5; D: NA; CDR3: CSVSTGQSNNQPQHF; DNA: TGCAGCGTTTCTACTGGACAGAGTAACAATCAGCCCCAGCATTTT
V: TRBV25-1; size: NA; J: TRBJ1-1; D: NA; CDR3: CASSVGATGRAFF; DNA: TGTGCCAGCAGTGTCGGGGCCACAGGGAGAGCTTTCTTT
V: TRBV18; size: NA; J: TRBJ2-1; D: NA; CDR3: CASSPLTIPSYNEQFF; DNA: TGTGCCAGCTCACCACTAACTATCCCCTCCTACAATGAGCAGTTCTTC